The 20 T cell receptor beta chains presented below share a single source sample, sequenced in a study of early T cells in non-severe SARS-CoV-2 infection. TCRdb reprocessed the 5' RACE reads with MiXCR, giving one entry per CDR3 protein. The top ten clones hold roughly 6% of a sample with around 61,000 distinct CDR3 sequences, approximately 10% of them seen once. Specimen: whole blood. The source of these receptors is an adult who was a healthcare worker with PCR-confirmed SARS-CoV-2 infection or an uninfected control (not recorded which).

The V and J genes are TRBV9 and TRBJ1-3; D remains unclear. This CDR3 contains 15 residues. Germline CDR1 reads SGDLS; CDR2 reads YYNGEE. V lost 0 bases and J 3 bases, leaving 10 bases between the germline ends. The CDR3 region is CASSVAKGVGNTIYF. In DNA form, the CDR3 reads TGTGCCAGCAGCGTAGCGAAGGGAGTTGGAAACACCATATATTTT.

The genes are TRBV3-1 and TRBJ1-1; D is unresolved. There are 13 residues in the CDR3. In germline, CDR1 is LGHDT, CDR2 YNNKEL (reference sequence). The V gene lost 2 bases and the J gene lost 0 bases, with 4 bases spanning the gap. As DNA, the CDR3 is TGTGCCAGCAGCCAATATCTGAACACTGAAGCTTTCTTT. As protein: CASSQYLNTEAFF.

The chain carries TRBV20-1 and TRBJ2-3, with D uncertain. V was trimmed by 4 bases and J by 2 bases, leaving 10 bases between them. The CDR3 contains 13 residues. Germline CDR1 reads DFQATT; CDR2 reads SNEGSKA (reference sequence). The CDR3 nucleotides read TGCAGTGCTACTTTGCCCCTCACAGATACGCAGTATTTT. Its translation: CSATLPLTDTQYF.

The chain couples TRBV5-1 to TRBJ2-2; a weak D match, TRBD2 (5 bases). The CDR3 consists of 15 residues. V lost 2 bases to trimming and J lost 7 bases, with 15 bases between them. Germline V gene lookup returns CDR1 SGHRS and CDR2 YFSETQ. Written as DNA, the CDR3 is TGCGCCAGCAGCTTATCCCCGGGGTTCGGCGGGGAGCTGTTTTTT. Protein: CASSLSPGFGGELFF.

There are many counts of this clonotype. The chain is built from TRBV19 and TRBJ2-2; 10 bases line up with TRBD2. J lost 2 bases, V lost 4 bases, and 4 bases had no gene match. Germline-derived CDR1 and CDR2 are LNHDA and SQIVND (reference sequence). The length of the CDR3 is 16 residues. This CDR3 reads CASSRRTSGNTGELFF. CDR3 sequence (DNA): TGTGCCAGTAGTAGGAGGACTAGCGGAAACACCGGGGAGCTGTTTTTT. The complete variable domain, with remaining parts taken from reference TRBV19 and TRBJ2-2, reads DGGITQSPKYLFRKEGQNVTLSCEQNLNHDAMYWYRQDPGQGLRLIYYSQIVNDFQKGDIAEGYSVSREKKESFPLTVTSAQKNPTAFYLCASSRRTSGNTGELFFGEGSRLTVL.

This clonotype was seen ten or more times. The chain carries TRBV7-2 and TRBJ1-4; D uncertain. The germline V gene has CDR1 SGHTA and CDR2 FQGNSA. The length of the CDR3 is 14 residues. V was shortened by 1 base and J by 4 bases, with 7 bases between the two germline ends. CDR3 residues: CASSLDGFNEKLFF. The CDR3 nucleotides are TGTGCCAGCAGCTTAGATGGTTTTAATGAAAAACTGTTTTTT. The full variable domain, with the rest looked up from reference TRBV7-2 and TRBJ1-4, is GAGVSQSPSNKVTEKGKDVELRCDPISGHTALYWYRQSLGQGLEFLIYFQGNSAPDKSGLPSDRFSAERTGGSVSTLTIQRTQQEDSAVYLCASSLDGFNEKLFFGSGTQLSVL.

This clonotype came up many times. The V call is TRBV6-5, the J call TRBJ2-7; 8 positions agree with TRBD2. This CDR3 contains 15 residues. V dropped 5 bases and J dropped 1; count of bases not matched to a gene: 7. Germline V gene lookup returns CDR1 MNHEY and CDR2 SVGAGI. CDR3 residues: CASSTKREWSYEQYF. The DNA for the CDR3 is TGTGCCAGCAGTACCAAGCGGGAGTGGTCCTACGAGCAGTACTTC.

The chain combines TRBV20-1 with TRBJ1-6; 9 nucleotides agree with TRBD1. The CDR3 runs to 16 residues. Trimming at V came to 3 bases and at J to 9 bases, leaving 12 bases not matched to a gene. Germline assignment: CDR1 DFQATT and CDR2 SNEGSKA (reference sequence). The CDR3 region is CSARRGWGQGSSPLHF. The CDR3 DNA is TGCAGTGCTAGGAGGGGTTGGGGACAGGGAAGTTCACCCCTCCACTTT.

This clonotype was seen more than once but under ten times. The V and J genes are TRBV4-2 and TRBJ1-4, with 9 positions matching TRBD1. The germline CDR1 and CDR2 sequences are LGHNA and YNFKEQ. V gave up 4 bases and J gave up 4 bases; unmatched junction bases: 7. This CDR3 is built from 16 residues. The CDR3 here is CASSRQGDGINEKLFF. In nucleotides, the CDR3 is TGTGCCAGCAGCCGACAGGGGGATGGGATTAATGAAAAACTGTTTTTT.

This clonotype was detected many times. V and J are TRBV4-1 and TRBJ1-5; D remains unclear. The CDR3 is 13 residues long. Trimming stripped 4 bases from V and 3 bases from J, with 7 bases between. Germline V gives CDR1 MGHRA, CDR2 YSYEKL. The CDR3 DNA sequence: TGCGCCAGCAGCCCCTTTGACAATCAGCCCCAGCATTTT. Translated: CASSPFDNQPQHF.

This clonotype was seen more than once but under ten times. The rearrangement links TRBV7-2 to TRBJ2-2; D is unclear. Germline values: CDR1 SGHTA, CDR2 FQGNSA. This CDR3 has 14 amino acids. Trimming cost V 1 base and J 2 bases, with 5 bases left between them. CDR3 in amino acids: CASSLGRNTGELFF. The CDR3 region has the DNA TGTGCCAGCAGCTTAGGAAGAAACACCGGGGAGCTGTTTTTT.

V and J are TRBV7-3 and TRBJ2-3, with 7 bases fitting TRBD2. The V gene's germline CDR1 is SGHTA and CDR2 FQGTGA. CDR3 length equals 16 residues. J lost 4 bases, V lost 2 bases, and 9 bases had no gene match. The CDR3 coding sequence is TGTGCCAGCAGCTTAGGAAGGGCGGGAGTGGCAGATACGCAGTATTTT. Translating gives CASSLGRAGVADTQYF.

This clonotype was seen only a few times. J is TRBJ1-4 and V is TRBV29-1; possibly TRBD1 for D (6 bases). The V gene's germline CDR1 is SQVTM and CDR2 ANQGSEA. CDR3 length: 13 amino acids. V was shortened by 4 bases and J by 4 bases, with 10 bases between the two germline ends. CDR3: CSVVQGGNEKLFF. The CDR3 DNA reads TGCAGCGTTGTTCAAGGGGGTAATGAAAAACTGTTTTTT.

In this sample, this clonotype turned up a few times. V and J are TRBV20-1 and TRBJ2-3, with 7 positions matching TRBD1. Germline V CDR1 and CDR2: DFQATT, SNEGSKA (reference sequence). The CDR3 spans 12 residues. V was clipped by 4 bases and J by 5 bases; unmatched bases: 3. The CDR3 spells CSANHRGDTQYF. In DNA, the CDR3 is TGCAGTGCTAATCACAGGGGAGATACGCAGTATTTT.

With regard to this clonotype: A much larger clone differs by one base, so this may be a read error. The J gene is TRBJ2-7, the V gene TRBV2; possible D gene TRBD2, 5 bases. V dropped 5 bases and J dropped 2 bases, with 16 bases sitting between them. The CDR3 length is 15 residues. Germline values: CDR1 SNHLY, CDR2 FYNNEI. The CDR3 here is CASSSRGVITYEQYF. In DNA form, the CDR3 reads TGTGCCAGCAGTAGCCGGGGTGTCATTACCTACGAGCAGTACTTC.

In its sample, this clonotype was seen a few times. The rearrangement uses TRBV6-5 and TRBJ1-3; D might be TRBD1 (5 bases). This CDR3 contains 12 residues. CDR1 and CDR2 from the germline V gene are MNHEY and SVGAGI. Trimming cost V 8 bases and J 2 bases, with 7 bases left between them. The CDR3 coding sequence is TGTGCCAGCGGGGGGGCTGGAAACACCATATATTTT. The encoded protein is CASGGAGNTIYF.

This clonotype was seen a handful of times. The V and J genes are TRBV7-9 and TRBJ1-1; no clear D. Germline V gene sequence: CDR1 SEHNR, CDR2 FQNEAQ (reference sequence). The CDR3 totals 13 residues. The germline V and J ends were trimmed by 4 bases and 1 base, with 7 bases remaining between them. This chain's CDR3 is CASSSNENTEAFF. Here the CDR3 DNA reads TGTGCCAGCAGCTCAAATGAGAACACTGAAGCTTTCTTT. The entire variable domain, with the rest obtained from reference TRBV7-9 and TRBJ1-1, is as follows: DTGVSQNPRHKITKRGQNVTFRCDPISEHNRLYWYRQTLGQGPEFLTYFQNEAQLEKSRLLSDRFSAERPKGSFSTLEIQRTEQGDSAMYLCASSSNENTEAFFGQGTRLTVV.

This clonotype came up many times. DNA of the CDR3: TGTGCCAGCGCCCCAGAGGCTAGCGGCTACAATGAGCAGTTCTTC. Residues: CASAPEASGYNEQFF. V is TRBV6-1 and J is TRBJ2-1, with 7 nucleotides matching TRBD2. V lost 8 bases and J lost 3; bases outside the gene matches: 10. Germline lookup yields CDR1 MNHNS and CDR2 SASEGT. This CDR3 region has 15 residues.

This chain joins TRBV9 and TRBJ1-1; 7 bases match TRBD1. CDR3 length: 15 residues. The germline CDR1 and CDR2 sequences are SGDLS and YYNGEE. Unmatched junction bases numbered 10, after V lost 4 bases and J lost 4 bases. The CDR3 DNA sequence: TGTGCCAGCAGCCCAGGGGGGGGTAGGAGCACTGAAGCTTTCTTT. It yields the protein CASSPGGGRSTEAFF.

This clonotype was picked up a small number of times. The gene calls are TRBV9 and TRBJ1-2, with D uncertain. V was shortened by 3 bases and J by 5 bases, with 11 bases between the two germline ends. The V gene's germline CDR1 is SGDLS and CDR2 YYNGEE. The CDR3 is 13 amino acids. The CDR3 loop reads CASSEGESYGYTF. In DNA form, the CDR3 reads TGTGCCAGCAGCGAGGGAGAGAGTTATGGCTACACCTTC.